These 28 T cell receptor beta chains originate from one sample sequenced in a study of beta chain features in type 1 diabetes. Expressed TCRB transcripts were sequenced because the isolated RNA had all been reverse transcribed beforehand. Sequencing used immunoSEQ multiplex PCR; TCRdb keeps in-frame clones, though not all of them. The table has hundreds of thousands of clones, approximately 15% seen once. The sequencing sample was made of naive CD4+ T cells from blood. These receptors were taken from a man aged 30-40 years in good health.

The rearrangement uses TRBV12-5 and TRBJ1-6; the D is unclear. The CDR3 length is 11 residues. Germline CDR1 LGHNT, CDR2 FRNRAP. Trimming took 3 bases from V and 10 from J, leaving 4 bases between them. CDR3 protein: CASGFGSPLHF. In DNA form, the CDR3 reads TGTGCTAGTGGTTTTGGCTCACCCCTCCACTTT.

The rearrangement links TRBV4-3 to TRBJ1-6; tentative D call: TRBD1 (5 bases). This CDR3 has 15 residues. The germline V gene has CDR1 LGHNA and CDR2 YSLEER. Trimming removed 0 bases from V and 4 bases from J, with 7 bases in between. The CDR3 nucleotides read TGCGCCAGCAGCCAAGATCAGGGTTATAATTCACCCCTCCACTTT. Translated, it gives CASSQDQGYNSPLHF.

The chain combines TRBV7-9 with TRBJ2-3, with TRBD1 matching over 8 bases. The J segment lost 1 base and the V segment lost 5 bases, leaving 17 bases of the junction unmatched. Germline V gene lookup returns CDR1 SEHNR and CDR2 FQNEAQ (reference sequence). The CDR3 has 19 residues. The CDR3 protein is CASSMLQGVSAVGTDTQYF. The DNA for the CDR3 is TGTGCCAGCAGCATGTTACAGGGGGTGTCCGCAGTGGGCACAGATACGCAGTATTTT.

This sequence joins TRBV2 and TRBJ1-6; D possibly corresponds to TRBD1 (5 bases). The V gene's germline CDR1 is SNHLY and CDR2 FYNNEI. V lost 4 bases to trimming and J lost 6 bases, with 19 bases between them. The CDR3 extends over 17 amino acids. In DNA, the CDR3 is TGTGCCAGCAGTGGCGGAGTGGGGCGGCGTGGTAATTCACCCCTCCACTTT. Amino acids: CASSGGVGRRGNSPLHF.

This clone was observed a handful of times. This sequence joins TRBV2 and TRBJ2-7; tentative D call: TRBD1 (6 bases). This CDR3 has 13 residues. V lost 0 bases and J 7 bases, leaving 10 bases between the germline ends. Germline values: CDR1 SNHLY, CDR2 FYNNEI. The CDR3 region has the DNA TGTGCCAGCAGTGAAGCGCTTAGGGGGGAGCAGTACGTC. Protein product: CASSEALRGEQYV.

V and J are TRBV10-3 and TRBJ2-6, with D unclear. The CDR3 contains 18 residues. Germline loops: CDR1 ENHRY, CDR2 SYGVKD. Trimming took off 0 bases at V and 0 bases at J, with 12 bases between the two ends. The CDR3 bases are TGTGCCATCAGTGAGTCCTCGGTACGACGCTCTGGGGCCAACGTCCTGACTTTC. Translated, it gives CAISESSVRRSGANVLTF.

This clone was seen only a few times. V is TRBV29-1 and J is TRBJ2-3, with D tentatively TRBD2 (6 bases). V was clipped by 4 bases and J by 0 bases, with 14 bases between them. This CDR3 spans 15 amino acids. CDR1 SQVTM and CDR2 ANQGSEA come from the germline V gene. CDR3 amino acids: CSVVPTRTSTDTQYF. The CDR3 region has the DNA TGCAGCGTTGTCCCGACTAGAACTAGCACAGATACGCAGTATTTT.

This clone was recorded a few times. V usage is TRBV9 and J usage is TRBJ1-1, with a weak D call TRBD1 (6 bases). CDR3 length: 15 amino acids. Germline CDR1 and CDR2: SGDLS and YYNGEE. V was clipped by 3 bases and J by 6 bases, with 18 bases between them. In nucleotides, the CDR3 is TGTGCCAGCAGCGCGACGACACAGGGTTGGTCTGAAGCTTTCTTT. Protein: CASSATTQGWSEAFF.

The chain's CDR3 is CASSSLAPSYNEQFF. The CDR3 region has the DNA TGTGCCAGCAGCTCACTAGCGCCCTCCTACAATGAGCAGTTCTTC. The chain has TRBV7-3 and TRBJ2-1; TRBD2 matches at 7 bases. Germline loops: CDR1 SGHTA, CDR2 FQGTGA. The CDR3 has 15 amino acids. V gave up 4 bases and J gave up 0 bases; unmatched junction bases: 3. The full variable domain, its missing parts supplied by reference TRBV7-3 and TRBJ2-1, is GAGVSQTPSNKVTEKGKYVELRCDPISGHTALYWYRQSLGQGPEFLIYFQGTGAADDSGLPNDRFFAVRPEGSVSTLKIQRTERGDSAVYLCASSSLAPSYNEQFFGPGTRLTVL.

The CDR3 bases are TGTGCTAGTGGTCTAGGGACAGCTAGCACAGATACGCAGTATTTT. Residues: CASGLGTASTDTQYF. The V gene is TRBV12-5, the J gene TRBJ2-3; TRBD1 matches 7 bases. Germline loops: CDR1 LGHNT, CDR2 FRNRAP. This CDR3 comprises 15 residues. Trimming took 5 bases from V and 0 from J; bases not matched to a gene: 5. The full variable domain, its missing parts supplied by reference TRBV12-5 and TRBJ2-3, is DARVTQTPRHKVTEMGQEVTMRCQPILGHNTVFWYRQTMMQGLELLAYFRNRAPLDDSGMPKDRFSAEMPDATLATLKIQPSEPRDSAVYFCASGLGTASTDTQYFGPGTRLTVL.

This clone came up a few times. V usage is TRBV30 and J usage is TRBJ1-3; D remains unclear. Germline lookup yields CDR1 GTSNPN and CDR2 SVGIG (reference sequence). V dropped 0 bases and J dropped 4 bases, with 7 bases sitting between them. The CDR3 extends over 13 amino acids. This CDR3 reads CAWSVSGGNTIYF. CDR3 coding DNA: TGTGCCTGGAGTGTAAGCGGAGGAAACACCATATATTTT.

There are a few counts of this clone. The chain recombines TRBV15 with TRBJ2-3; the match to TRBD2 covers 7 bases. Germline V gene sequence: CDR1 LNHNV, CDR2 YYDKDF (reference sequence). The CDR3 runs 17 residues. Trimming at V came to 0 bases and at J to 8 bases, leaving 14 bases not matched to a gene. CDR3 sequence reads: CATSRDFSGAATGTQYF. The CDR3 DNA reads TGTGCCACCAGCAGAGATTTCAGCGGGGCCGCTACGGGTACGCAGTATTTT.

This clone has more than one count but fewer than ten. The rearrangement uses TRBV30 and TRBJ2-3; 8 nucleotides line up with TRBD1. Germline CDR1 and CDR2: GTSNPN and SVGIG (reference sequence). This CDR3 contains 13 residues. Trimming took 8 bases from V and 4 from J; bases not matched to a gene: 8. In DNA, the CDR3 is TGTGCCACGACAGGGGCCCGGGCAGATACGCAGTATTTT. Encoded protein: CATTGARADTQYF.

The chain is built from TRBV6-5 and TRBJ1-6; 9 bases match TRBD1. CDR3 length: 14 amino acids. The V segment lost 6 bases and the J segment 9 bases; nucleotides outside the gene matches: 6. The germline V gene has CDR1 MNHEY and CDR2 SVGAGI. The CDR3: CASRMDRGGSPLHF. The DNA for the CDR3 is TGTGCCAGCAGAATGGACAGGGGAGGTTCACCCCTCCACTTT.

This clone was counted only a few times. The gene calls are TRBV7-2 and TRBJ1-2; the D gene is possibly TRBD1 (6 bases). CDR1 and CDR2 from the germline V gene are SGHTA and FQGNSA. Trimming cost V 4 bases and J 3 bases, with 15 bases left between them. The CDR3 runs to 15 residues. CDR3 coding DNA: TGTGCCAGCAGCTCTGGTCCCCCAGGGGACTATGGCTACACCTTC. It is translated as CASSSGPPGDYGYTF. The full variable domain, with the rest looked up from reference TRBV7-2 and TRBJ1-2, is GAGVSQSPSNKVTEKGKDVELRCDPISGHTALYWYRQSLGQGLEFLIYFQGNSAPDKSGLPSDRFSAERTGGSVSTLTIQRTQQEDSAVYLCASSSGPPGDYGYTFGSGTRLTVV.

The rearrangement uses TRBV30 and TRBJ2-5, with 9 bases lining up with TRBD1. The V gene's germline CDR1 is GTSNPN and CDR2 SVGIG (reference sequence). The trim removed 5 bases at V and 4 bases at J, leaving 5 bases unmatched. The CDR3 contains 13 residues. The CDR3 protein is CAWAYRGLETQYF. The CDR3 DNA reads TGTGCCTGGGCCTACAGGGGGCTAGAGACCCAGTACTTC.

The CDR3 here is CAWSVLPPPGGYTF. DNA for the CDR3: TGTGCCTGGAGTGTACTCCCCCCCCCGGGAGGCTACACCTTC. The rearrangement links TRBV30 to TRBJ1-2; D call uncertain. The CDR3 length is 14 residues. Trimming shortened V by 0 bases and J by 8 bases, and 16 bases separated the two germline ends. CDR1 and CDR2 (germline): GTSNPN, SVGIG (reference sequence).

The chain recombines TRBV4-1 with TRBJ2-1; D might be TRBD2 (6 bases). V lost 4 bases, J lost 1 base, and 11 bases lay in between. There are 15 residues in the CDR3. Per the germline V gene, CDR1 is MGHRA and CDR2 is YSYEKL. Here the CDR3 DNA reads TGCGCCAGCAGCCTCCCGGGGGTTTCCTACAATGAGCAGTTCTTC. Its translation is CASSLPGVSYNEQFF.

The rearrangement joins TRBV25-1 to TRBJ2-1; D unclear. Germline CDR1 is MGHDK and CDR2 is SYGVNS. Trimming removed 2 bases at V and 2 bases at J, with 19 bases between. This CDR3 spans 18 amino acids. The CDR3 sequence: CASSEVWAQPETYNEQFF. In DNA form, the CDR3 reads TGTGCCAGCAGTGAAGTGTGGGCTCAGCCTGAAACCTACAATGAGCAGTTCTTC.

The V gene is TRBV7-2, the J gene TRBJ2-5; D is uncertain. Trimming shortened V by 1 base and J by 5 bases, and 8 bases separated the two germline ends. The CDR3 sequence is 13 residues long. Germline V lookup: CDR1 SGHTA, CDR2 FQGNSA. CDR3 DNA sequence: TGTGCCAGCAGCTTAGGAGTACGCGAGACCCAGTACTTC. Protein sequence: CASSLGVRETQYF. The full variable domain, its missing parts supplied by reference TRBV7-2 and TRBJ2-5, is GAGVSQSPSNKVTEKGKDVELRCDPISGHTALYWYRQSLGQGLEFLIYFQGNSAPDKSGLPSDRFSAERTGGSVSTLTIQRTQQEDSAVYLCASSLGVRETQYFGPGTRLLVL.

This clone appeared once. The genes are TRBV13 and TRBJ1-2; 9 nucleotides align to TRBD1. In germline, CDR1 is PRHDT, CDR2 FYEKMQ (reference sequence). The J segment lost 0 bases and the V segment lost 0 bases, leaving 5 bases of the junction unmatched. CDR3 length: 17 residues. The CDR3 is CASSLGVRTGANYGYTF. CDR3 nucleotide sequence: TGTGCCAGCAGCTTAGGGGTCAGGACAGGGGCTAACTATGGCTACACCTTC. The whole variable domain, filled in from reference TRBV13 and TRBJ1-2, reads AAGVIQSPRHLIKEKRETATLKCYPIPRHDTVYWYQQGPGQDPQFLISFYEKMQSDKGSIPDRFSAQQFSDYHSELNMSSLELGDSALYFCASSLGVRTGANYGYTFGSGTRLTVV.

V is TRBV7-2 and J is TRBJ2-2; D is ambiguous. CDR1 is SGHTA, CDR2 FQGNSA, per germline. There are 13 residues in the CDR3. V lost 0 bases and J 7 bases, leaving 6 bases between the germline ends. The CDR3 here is CASSLAVDGELFF. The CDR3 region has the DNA TGTGCCAGCAGCTTAGCCGTAGACGGGGAGCTGTTTTTT.

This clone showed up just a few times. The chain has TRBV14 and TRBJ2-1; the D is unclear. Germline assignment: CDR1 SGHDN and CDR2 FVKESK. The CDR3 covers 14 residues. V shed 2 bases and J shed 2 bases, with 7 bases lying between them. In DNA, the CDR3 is TGTGCCAGCAGCCAACTCGGAACCTACAATGAGCAGTTCTTC. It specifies CASSQLGTYNEQFF. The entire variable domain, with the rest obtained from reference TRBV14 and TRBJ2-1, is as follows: EAGVTQFPSHSVIEKGQTVTLRCDPISGHDNLYWYRRVMGKEIKFLLHFVKESKQDESGMPNNRFLAERTGGTYSTLKVQPAELEDSGVYFCASSQLGTYNEQFFGPGTRLTVL.

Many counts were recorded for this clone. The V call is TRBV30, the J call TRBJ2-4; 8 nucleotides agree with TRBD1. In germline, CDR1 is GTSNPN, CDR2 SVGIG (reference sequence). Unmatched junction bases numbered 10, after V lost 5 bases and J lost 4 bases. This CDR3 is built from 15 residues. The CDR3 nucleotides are TGTGCCTGGCTTCCCCAGGGGGCGTCAAAAAACATTCAGTACTTC. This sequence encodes CAWLPQGASKNIQYF.

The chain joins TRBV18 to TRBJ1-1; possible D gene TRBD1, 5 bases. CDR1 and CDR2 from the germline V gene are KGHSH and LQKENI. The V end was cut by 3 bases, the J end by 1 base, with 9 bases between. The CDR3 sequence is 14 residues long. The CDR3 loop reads CASSPGPRNTEAFF. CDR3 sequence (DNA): TGTGCCAGCTCACCGGGGCCCCGGAACACTGAAGCTTTCTTT.

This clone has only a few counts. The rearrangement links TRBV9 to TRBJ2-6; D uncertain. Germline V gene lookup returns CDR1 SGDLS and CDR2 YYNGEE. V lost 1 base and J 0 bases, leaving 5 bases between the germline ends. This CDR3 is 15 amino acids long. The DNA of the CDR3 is TGTGCCAGCAGCGTATTTGACTCTGGGGCCAACGTCCTGACTTTC. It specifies CASSVFDSGANVLTF.

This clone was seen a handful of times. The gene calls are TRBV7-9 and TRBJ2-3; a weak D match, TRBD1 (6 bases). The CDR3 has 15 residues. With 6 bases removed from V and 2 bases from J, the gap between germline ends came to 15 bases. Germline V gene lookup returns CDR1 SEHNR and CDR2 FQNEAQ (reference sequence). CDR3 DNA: TGTGCCAGCAGAACACCAGGGGCGCCCACAGATACGCAGTATTTT. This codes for CASRTPGAPTDTQYF.

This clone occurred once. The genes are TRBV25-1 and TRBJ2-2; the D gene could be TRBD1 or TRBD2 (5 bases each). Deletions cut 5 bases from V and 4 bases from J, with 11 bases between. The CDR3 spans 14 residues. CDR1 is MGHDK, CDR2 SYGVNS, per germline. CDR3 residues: CASSKPGSTGELFF. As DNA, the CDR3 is TGTGCCAGCAGTAAGCCAGGGAGCACCGGGGAGCTGTTTTTT.